This T cell receptor beta chain was profiled in a study of T cell repertoires in cytomegalovirus infection. Study information: An indication of both CMV infection and matching HLA type came from public TCR beta signatures.

V lost 3 bases and J lost 5, with 16 bases in between. The CDR3 consists of 15 residues. Germline V gene lookup returns CDR1 SGHTA and CDR2 FQGNSA. This clonotype was seen at least ten times. What it binds is unknown. Study-wide results and limits: HLA-C-restricted, CMV-specific TCR beta clonotypes were dominant ex vivo. Summed frequency of shared TCR beta families picked out CMV carriers who also had the relevant HLA.

From the reads, TCRdb called clonotypes with MiXCR, one entry per CDR3 protein. The sample yields under 90,000 distinct CDR3 sequences, 20% to 25% seen once. The TCR originated in a human donor in good health (CMV status not recorded). Some clones in this sample may be carry-over from other donors' samples. Input material: PBMCs, sequenced either directly or after in vitro stimulation (not recorded which). This chain connects TRBV7-2 to TRBJ2-5; D possibly corresponds to TRBD2 (6 bases). CDR3 region: CASSLQTSLPETQYF. The CDR3 nucleotides read TGTGCCAGCAGCTTGCAAACTAGCCTGCCTGAGACCCAGTACTTC.